This T cell receptor beta chain was observed in a study of sequential checkpoint blockade in melanoma. Study summary: Maintenance nivolumab came after either treatment sequence. Approximately 20 patients had tumor biopsies before treatment and at week 13. DNA from 91 pretreatment tumor samples underwent TCRβ immunosequencing.

The CDR3 totals 14 residues. The germline V and J ends were trimmed by 6 bases and 0 bases, with 9 bases remaining between them. From germline, CDR1 is SNHLY and CDR2 FYNNEI. TCRdb's table, derived via immunoSEQ multiplex PCR, lists solely in-frame clones and lacks some. The sample lists around 2,000 clones, roughly 23% seen once, with 20% to 25% in the top ten. This clone was seen only a few times. Stated treatment: randomized to nivolumab then ipilimumab (arm A) or the reverse (arm B). The sample consisted of tumor tissue (inferred from file names), taken from a patient given nivolumab and ipilimumab in sequence. V gene TRBV2 combines with J gene TRBJ1-3, with TRBD1 as a possible D gene (6 bases). This TCR was sampled from a human donor with melanoma. The CDR3 DNA reads as TGTGCCAGCAGACAGGGTCTCTCTGGAAACACCATATATTTT. Its protein is CASRQGLSGNTIYF.